This entry lists 14 T cell receptor beta chains sequenced from one sample in a study of control samples from healthy donors and cancer patients. Only in-frame clones appear in the TCRdb table, and some are missing; sequencing was by immunoSEQ multiplex PCR. Counted here are 120,000 to 150,000 clones, about 89% occurring once; the ten biggest clones make up 6% to 9%. Sequencing was carried out using blood. The receptor source for this set is a man in his late teens or twenties in good health.

The rearrangement joins TRBV6-1 to TRBJ1-4, with 7 bases matching TRBD1. There are 13 residues in the CDR3. CDR1 MNHNS and CDR2 SASEGT come from the germline V gene. Germline trimming cut 3 bases from V and 8 bases from J; bases unmatched to any gene: 3. The CDR3: CASSDRGREKLFF. The CDR3 nucleotides read TGTGCCAGCAGTGACAGGGGGAGAGAAAAACTGTTTTTT.

This chain uses TRBV19 with TRBJ1-5; D gene unclear. The ends were cut back, 5 bases at V and 8 bases at J, with 16 bases in the middle. Germline V gene lookup returns CDR1 LNHDA and CDR2 SQIVND (reference sequence). This CDR3 contains 14 residues. The CDR3 DNA sequence: TGTGCCAGTAGTGGTGTTAATGTGGGCGAGCCCCAGCATTTT. Translated: CASSGVNVGEPQHF.

This chain links TRBV7-2 with TRBJ2-3; tentative D call: TRBD2 (5 bases). Germline V gives CDR1 SGHTA, CDR2 FQGNSA. The ends were cut back, 3 bases at V and 0 bases at J, with 10 bases in the middle. The CDR3 spans 15 residues. CDR3 DNA sequence: TGTGCCAGCAGCTTTCTAGCAACTAGCACAGATACGCAGTATTTT. It codes for CASSFLATSTDTQYF.

The chain links TRBV11-2 to TRBJ1-4; D not certain. V was shortened by 3 bases and J by 3 bases, with 11 bases between the two germline ends. The CDR3 loop spans 15 amino acids. Germline-derived CDR1 and CDR2 are SGHAT and FQNNGV. The CDR3 sequence is CASSLVLQPNEKLFF. The DNA of the CDR3 is TGTGCCAGCAGCTTGGTCCTACAGCCTAATGAAAAACTGTTTTTT.

The chain links TRBV2 to TRBJ1-6, with 10 bases aligning to TRBD1. The CDR3 is 14 amino acids. CDR1 and CDR2 (germline): SNHLY, FYNNEI. V shed 6 bases, J shed 9 bases, and the junction held 5 bases outside the gene matches. CDR3 DNA sequence: TGTGCCAGCAGAAGGGACAGGGGTGGTTCACCCCTCCACTTT. Encoded protein: CASRRDRGGSPLHF.

The chain couples TRBV30 to TRBJ1-4; D is undetermined. The CDR3 extends over 13 amino acids. The ends were cut back, 2 bases at V and 7 bases at J, with 11 bases in the middle. The germline V gene has CDR1 GTSNPN and CDR2 SVGIG (reference sequence). The CDR3 is CAWSSKGGEKLFF. For the CDR3, the DNA is TGTGCCTGGAGTTCGAAGGGCGGTGAAAAACTGTTTTTT.

This sequence joins TRBV3-1 (or the pseudogene TRBV3-2) and TRBJ2-1; 13 bases are a match to TRBD2. The V and J ends lost 4 bases and 13 bases, in that order; junction bases with no gene match: 7. CDR3 size: 14 residues. Germline assignment: CDR1 LGHDT and CDR2 YNNKEL (reference sequence). CDR3 region: CASSPSGLAGTQFF. Here the CDR3 DNA reads TGTGCCAGCAGCCCGTCGGGACTAGCGGGGACTCAGTTCTTC.

The chain is built from TRBV6-5 and TRBJ1-1; D not certain. The germline V gene encodes CDR1 MNHEY and CDR2 SVGAGI. Trimming took 0 bases from V and 4 from J, leaving 15 bases between them. The length of the CDR3 is 16 residues. Here the CDR3 reads CASSYSILGVTTEAFF. CDR3 DNA sequence: TGTGCCAGCAGTTACTCGATACTCGGGGTAACCACTGAAGCTTTCTTT.

This chain joins TRBV3-1 (or the pseudogene TRBV3-2) and TRBJ2-5; no clear D. V lost 1 base, J lost 1 base, and 4 bases lay in between. The CDR3 sequence is 13 residues long. Germline V gene sequence: CDR1 LGHDT, CDR2 YNNKEL (reference sequence). CDR3 in amino acids: CASSQGFQETQYF. CDR3 nucleotide sequence: TGTGCCAGCAGCCAAGGGTTCCAAGAGACCCAGTACTTC.

V is TRBV9 and J is TRBJ2-3, with 7 bases lining up with TRBD1. Germline CDR1 reads SGDLS; CDR2 reads YYNGEE. The CDR3 contains 14 residues. V trimming: 1 base; J trimming: 2 bases; junction bases outside the gene matches: 1. The CDR3 reads CASSVTGATDTQYF. The DNA for the CDR3 is TGTGCCAGCAGCGTAACAGGGGCCACAGATACGCAGTATTTT.

This clone turned up a few times. This chain links TRBV5-1 with TRBJ1-1; unclear D gene. The CDR3 totals 15 residues. The germline V and J ends were trimmed by 0 bases and 8 bases, with 17 bases remaining between them. Germline-derived CDR1 and CDR2 are SGHRS and YFSETQ. The CDR3 sequence is CASSLELGVGSEAFF. The CDR3 DNA reads TGCGCCAGCAGCTTGGAGCTTGGTGTTGGCAGCGAAGCTTTCTTT.

This clone has only one observation. The chain recombines TRBV2 with TRBJ2-1, with 14 positions matching TRBD2. Germline loops: CDR1 SNHLY, CDR2 FYNNEI. The CDR3 is 18 residues long. The J segment lost 2 bases and the V segment lost 4 bases, leaving 7 bases of the junction unmatched. The chain's CDR3 is CASSAEGTSGGTYNEQFF. The CDR3 DNA reads TGTGCCAGCAGTGCTGAAGGGACTAGCGGGGGCACCTACAATGAGCAGTTCTTC.

The rearrangement links TRBV2 to TRBJ1-6; unclear D gene. The CDR3 is made up of 13 amino acids. V was shortened by 7 bases and J by 9 bases, with 13 bases between the two germline ends. Germline CDR1 SNHLY, CDR2 FYNNEI. CDR3 sequence reads: CASMQAQVSPLHF. Here the CDR3 DNA reads TGTGCCAGCATGCAGGCGCAGGTTTCACCCCTCCACTTT.

The chain uses TRBV4-3 and TRBJ1-1; 10 nucleotides align to TRBD1. The CDR3 is 16 amino acids. Trimming cost V 0 bases and J 5 bases; bases outside gene matches: 6. CDR1 and CDR2 from the germline V gene are LGHNA and YSLEER. CDR3 residues: CASSQDSGQGGTEAFF. The CDR3 DNA sequence: TGCGCCAGCAGCCAAGATAGCGGACAGGGGGGGACTGAAGCTTTCTTT.